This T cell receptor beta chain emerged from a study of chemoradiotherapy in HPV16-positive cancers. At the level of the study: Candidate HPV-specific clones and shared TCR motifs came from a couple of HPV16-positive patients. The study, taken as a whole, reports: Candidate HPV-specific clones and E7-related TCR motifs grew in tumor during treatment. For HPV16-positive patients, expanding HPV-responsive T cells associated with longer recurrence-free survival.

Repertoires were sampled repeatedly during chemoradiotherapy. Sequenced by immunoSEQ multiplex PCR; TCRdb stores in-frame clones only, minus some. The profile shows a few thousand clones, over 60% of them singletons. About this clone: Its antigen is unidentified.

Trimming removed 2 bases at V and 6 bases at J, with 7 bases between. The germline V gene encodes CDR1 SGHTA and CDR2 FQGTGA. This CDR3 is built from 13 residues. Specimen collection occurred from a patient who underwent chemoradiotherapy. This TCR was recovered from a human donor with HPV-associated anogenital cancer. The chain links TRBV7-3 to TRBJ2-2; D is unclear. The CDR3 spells CASSLARAGELFF. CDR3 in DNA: TGTGCCAGCAGCTTAGCTCGGGCCGGGGAGCTGTTTTTT.